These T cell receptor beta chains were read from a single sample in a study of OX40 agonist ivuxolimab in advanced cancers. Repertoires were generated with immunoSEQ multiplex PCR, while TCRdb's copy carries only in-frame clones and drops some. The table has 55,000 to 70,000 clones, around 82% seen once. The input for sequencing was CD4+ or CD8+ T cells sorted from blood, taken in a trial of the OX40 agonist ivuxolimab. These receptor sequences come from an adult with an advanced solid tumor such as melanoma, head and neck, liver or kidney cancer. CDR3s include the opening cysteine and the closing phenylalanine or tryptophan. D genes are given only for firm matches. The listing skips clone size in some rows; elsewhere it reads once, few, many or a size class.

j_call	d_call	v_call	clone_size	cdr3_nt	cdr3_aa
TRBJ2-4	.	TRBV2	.	TGTGCCAGCAGTCTTTCCGGCAAAAACATTCAGTACTTC	CASSLSGKNIQYF
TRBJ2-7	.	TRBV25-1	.	TGTGCCAGCGTGAAGCCAACTAGGTACTCCTACGAGCAGTACTTC	CASVKPTRYSYEQYF
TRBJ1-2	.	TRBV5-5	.	TGTGCCAGCAGCTCCGGGAACCTTAACTATGGCTACACCTTC	CASSSGNLNYGYTF
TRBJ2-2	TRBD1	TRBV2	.	TGTGCCAGCAGTGAGCAGGGGGCTGAGGCCGGGGAGCTGTTTTTT	CASSEQGAEAGELFF
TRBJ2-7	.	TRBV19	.	TGTGCCAGTAGTATACGTCCCCGATCCTACGAGCAGTACTTC	CASSIRPRSYEQYF
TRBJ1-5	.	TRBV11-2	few	TGTGCCAGCAGCGCCAGGGATCAGCCCCAGCATTTT	CASSARDQPQHF
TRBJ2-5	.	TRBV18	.	TGTGCCAGCTCACCACCGGTCCGAGAGACCCAGTACTTC	CASSPPVRETQYF
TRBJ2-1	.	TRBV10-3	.	TGTGCCATCAATGCAGGGGAGGATGAGCAGTTCTTC	CAINAGEDEQFF
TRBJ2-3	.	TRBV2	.	TGTGCCAGCTCCCCCCAACGCCGCACAGATACGCAGTATTTT	CASSPQRRTDTQYF
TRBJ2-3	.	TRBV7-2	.	TGTGCCAGCAGCTTCCGGTCAGATACGCAGTATTTT	CASSFRSDTQYF
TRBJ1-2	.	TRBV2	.	TGTGCCAGCAGTGATGCCAGGACAGCGTTGCGGGGCTACACCTTC	CASSDARTALRGYTF
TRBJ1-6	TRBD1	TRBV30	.	TGTGCCTGGAGTGTACAGGGGGCATATTCACCCCTCCACTTT	CAWSVQGAYSPLHF
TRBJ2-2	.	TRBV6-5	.	TGTGCCAGCAAGAAGGATAGGGTCACCGGGGAGCTGTTTTTT	CASKKDRVTGELFF
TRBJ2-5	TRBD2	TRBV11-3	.	TGTGCCAGCAGCGTATCTAGCGGGGGGGCGGAGACCCAGTACTTC	CASSVSSGGAETQYF